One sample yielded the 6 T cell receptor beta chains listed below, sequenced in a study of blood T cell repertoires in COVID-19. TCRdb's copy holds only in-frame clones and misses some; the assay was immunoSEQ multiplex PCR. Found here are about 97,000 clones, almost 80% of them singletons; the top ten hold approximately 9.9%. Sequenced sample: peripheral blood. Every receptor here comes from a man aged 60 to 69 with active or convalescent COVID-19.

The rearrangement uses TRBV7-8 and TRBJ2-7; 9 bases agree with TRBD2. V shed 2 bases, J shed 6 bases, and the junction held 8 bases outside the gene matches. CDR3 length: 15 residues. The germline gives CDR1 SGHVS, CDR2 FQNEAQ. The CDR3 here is CASSLKGGRASEQYV. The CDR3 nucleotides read TGTGCCAGCAGCTTAAAAGGCGGGAGGGCTTCCGAGCAGTACGTC.

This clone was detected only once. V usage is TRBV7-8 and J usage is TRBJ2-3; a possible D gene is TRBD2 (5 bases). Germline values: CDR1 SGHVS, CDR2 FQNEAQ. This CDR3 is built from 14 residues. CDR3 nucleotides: TGTGCAGTGCATACAGCGGAGAGCACAGATACGCAGTATTTT. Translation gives CAVHTAESTDTQYF.

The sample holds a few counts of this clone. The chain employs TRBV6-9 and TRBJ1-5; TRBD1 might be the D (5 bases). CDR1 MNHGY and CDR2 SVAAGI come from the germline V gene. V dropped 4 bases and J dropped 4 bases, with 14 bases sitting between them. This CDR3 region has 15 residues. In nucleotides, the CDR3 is TGTGCCAGCAGTTCTCCCAGGGATAGGAATCAGCCCCAGCATTTT. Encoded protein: CASSSPRDRNQPQHF.

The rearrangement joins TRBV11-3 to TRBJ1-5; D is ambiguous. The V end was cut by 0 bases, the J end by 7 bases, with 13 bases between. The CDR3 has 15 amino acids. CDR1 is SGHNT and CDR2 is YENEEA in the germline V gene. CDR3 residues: CASSLELTLLQPQHF. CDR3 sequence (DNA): TGTGCCAGCAGCTTAGAGCTAACCCTTTTGCAGCCCCAGCATTTT.

The chain's CDR3 is CASLTGQTYEQYF. The DNA of the CDR3 is TGTGCCAGCCTTACAGGACAGACCTACGAGCAGTACTTC. This chain links TRBV2 with TRBJ2-7, with TRBD1 as a possible D gene (6 bases). Trimming pared 8 bases from V and 2 bases from J, leaving 13 bases between. The CDR3 covers 13 residues. The germline V gene has CDR1 SNHLY and CDR2 FYNNEI.

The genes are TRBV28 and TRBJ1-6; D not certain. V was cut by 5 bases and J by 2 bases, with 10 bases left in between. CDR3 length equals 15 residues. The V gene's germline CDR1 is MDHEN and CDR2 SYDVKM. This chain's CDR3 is CASSLWQTYNSPLHF. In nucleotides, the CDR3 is TGTGCCAGCAGTCTTTGGCAAACCTATAATTCACCCCTCCACTTT.